Presented here are 17 T cell receptor beta chains from one specimen sequenced in a study of cytomegalovirus exposure and HLA in healthy donors. The PCR ran on 60 Vbeta and 13 Jbeta primers. The assay was immunoSEQ multiplex PCR, and TCRdb's table has in-frame clones only and misses some. The data contain about 200,000 clones, roughly 13% of them seen just once; the ten biggest clones take up more than 7%. Sequencing used PBMCs. These receptors came from a man over 45 in good health and CMV-seropositive.

This chain links TRBV7-2 with TRBJ1-1, with D tentatively TRBD1 (5 bases). The ends were cut back, 7 bases at V and 5 bases at J, with 17 bases in the middle. Germline lookup yields CDR1 SGHTA and CDR2 FQGNSA. The CDR3 spans 14 residues. CDR3 in amino acids: CASILSTVGTEAFF. DNA for the CDR3: TGTGCCAGCATCCTATCGACAGTAGGGACTGAAGCTTTCTTT.

This clone showed up just a few times. The J gene is TRBJ1-6, the V gene TRBV6-1; D not certain. Trimming removed 3 bases at V and 0 bases at J, with 9 bases between. Germline V gene lookup returns CDR1 MNHNS and CDR2 SASEGT. The CDR3 has 16 amino acids. The CDR3 loop is CASSETMSSYNSPLHF. The CDR3 region has the DNA TGTGCCAGCAGTGAGACAATGAGCTCCTATAATTCACCCCTCCACTTT.

The chain links TRBV7-9 to TRBJ1-2, with 7 bases aligning to TRBD1. Per germline, CDR1 SEHNR and CDR2 FQNEAQ (reference sequence). CDR3 size: 12 residues. The V and J ends lost 3 bases and 8 bases, in that order; junction bases with no gene match: 3. The CDR3 region has the DNA TGTGCCAGCAGCTTCGGGGGACAGGGCTACACCTTC. It yields the protein CASSFGGQGYTF. Using reference TRBV7-9 and TRBJ1-2 for the parts outside the CDR3, the full variable domain is DTGVSQNPRHKITKRGQNVTFRCDPISEHNRLYWYRQTLGQGPEFLTYFQNEAQLEKSRLLSDRFSAERPKGSFSTLEIQRTEQGDSAMYLCASSFGGQGYTFGSGTRLTVV.

In this sample, this clone turned up a few times. The chain couples TRBV6-5 to TRBJ2-3; D is unresolved. Germline assignment: CDR1 MNHEY and CDR2 SVGAGI. This CDR3 is built from 12 residues. Deletions cut 7 bases from V and 7 bases from J, with 12 bases between. CDR3: CASTRERYTQYF. The CDR3, as DNA: TGTGCCAGCACCCGAGAGAGGTATACGCAGTATTTT.

This chain uses TRBV27 with TRBJ1-6; D remains unclear. Germline V lookup: CDR1 MNHEY, CDR2 SMNVEV (reference sequence). This CDR3 comprises 13 residues. Deletions cut 3 bases from V and 11 bases from J, with 11 bases between. CDR3 DNA: TGTGCCAGCAGTTTTAGAATCGCTGCACCCCTCCACTTT. Protein sequence: CASSFRIAAPLHF.

This clone was counted only a few times. J is TRBJ1-1 and V is TRBV29-1, with a possible D match to TRBD1 (6 bases). Germline V gene lookup returns CDR1 SQVTM and CDR2 ANQGSEA. V was cut by 1 base and J by 11 bases, with 11 bases left in between. The CDR3 is 11 amino acids. The CDR3 DNA is TGCAGCGTTGAAGGGGGGCGCGGGGCTTTCTTT. Encoded protein: CSVEGGRGAFF. Drawing the rest from reference TRBV29-1 and TRBJ1-1, the complete variable domain is SAVISQKPSRDICQRGTSLTIQCQVDSQVTMMFWYRQQPGQSLTLIATANQGSEATYESGFVIDKFPISRPNLTFSTLTVSNMSPEDSSIYLCSVEGGRGAFFGQGTRLTVV.

V and J are TRBV28 and TRBJ1-5, with D possibly being TRBD1 (6 bases). Trimming cost V 6 bases and J 4 bases, with 16 bases left between them. The CDR3 length is 15 residues. CDR1 is MDHEN, CDR2 SYDVKM, per germline. The CDR3 coding sequence is TGTGCCAGCAGATCCGGGGGGGCTGGAAATCAGCCCCAGCATTTT. It translates to CASRSGGAGNQPQHF.

J is TRBJ2-5 and V is TRBV10-2; D is perhaps TRBD2 (7 bases). The CDR3 covers 12 residues. The germline V gene encodes CDR1 WSHSY and CDR2 SAAADI. V gave up 10 bases and J gave up 5 bases, with 14 bases separating them. In nucleotides, the CDR3 is TGCGCCACCGCAAAGGGGGGGGAGACCCAGTACTTC. The encoded protein is CATAKGGETQYF.

This clone showed up just a few times. V and J are TRBV5-1 and TRBJ1-5; D is unclear. There are 14 residues in the CDR3. Germline values: CDR1 SGHRS, CDR2 YFSETQ. Trimming took 2 bases from V and 5 from J, leaving 11 bases between them. The CDR3 reads CASSLGGLDQPQHF. CDR3 bases: TGCGCCAGCAGCTTAGGAGGGTTGGATCAGCCCCAGCATTTT. The full variable domain, completed using reference TRBV5-1 and TRBJ1-5, is KAGVTQTPRYLIKTRGQQVTLSCSPISGHRSVSWYQQTPGQGLQFLFEYFSETQRNKGNFPGRFSGRQFSNSRSEMNVSTLELGDSALYLCASSLGGLDQPQHFGDGTRLSIL.

The J gene is TRBJ2-5, the V gene TRBV5-1; D perhaps matches TRBD2 (6 bases). The CDR3 contains 14 residues. Germline CDR1 is SGHRS and CDR2 is YFSETQ. V was pared by 1 base and J by 1 base, with 8 bases between. Here the CDR3 reads CASSLFGGQETQYF. The DNA for the CDR3 is TGCGCCAGCAGCTTGTTCGGGGGCCAAGAGACCCAGTACTTC.

This chain joins TRBV6-6 and TRBJ1-4, with no clear D. The V and J ends lost 6 bases and 0 bases respectively, with 8 bases between them. The CDR3 has 14 amino acids. Germline V CDR1 and CDR2: MNHNY, SVGAGI (reference sequence). The CDR3 loop is CASRPLSTNEKLFF. CDR3 DNA: TGTGCCAGCAGACCACTTTCAACTAATGAAAAACTGTTTTTT.

This clone appeared a few times. The chain uses TRBV9 and TRBJ2-2; no clear D. Germline CDR1 is SGDLS and CDR2 is YYNGEE. The CDR3 runs 12 residues. The V end lost 3 bases, the J end lost 10 bases, and 10 bases lay between the germline ends. The CDR3 region is CASSASPVELFF. The CDR3 nucleotides read TGTGCCAGCAGCGCCTCCCCCGTGGAGCTGTTTTTT.

This chain connects TRBV6-6 to TRBJ1-5, with D hard to call. V was clipped by 6 bases and J by 6 bases, with 18 bases between them. The CDR3 is 15 residues long. The V gene's germline CDR1 is MNHNY and CDR2 SVGAGI (reference sequence). DNA for the CDR3: TGTGCCAGCAGACCCGGGATCTCCGAACTTCAGCCCCAGCATTTT. Its protein is CASRPGISELQPQHF.

The chain is built from TRBV2 and TRBJ2-4; no clear D gene. V was clipped by 1 base and J by 0 bases, with 7 bases between them. The CDR3 is 15 residues long. The germline V gene encodes CDR1 SNHLY and CDR2 FYNNEI. CDR3 protein: CASSEERLAKNIQYF. The CDR3 nucleotides are TGTGCCAGCAGTGAAGAGAGACTAGCCAAAAACATTCAGTACTTC.

This clone was seen a few times. The rearrangement uses TRBV5-4 and TRBJ1-5, with D possibly being TRBD1 (5 bases). Germline CDR1 SGHNT, CDR2 YYREEE (reference sequence). The CDR3 is 14 residues long. Trimming stripped 0 bases from V and 6 bases from J, with 10 bases between. CDR3 nucleotide sequence: TGTGCCAGCAGCTTGGGGGGGGGTAGTCAGCCCCAGCATTTT. This sequence encodes CASSLGGGSQPQHF.

This rearrangement joins TRBV7-9 to TRBJ1-1; TRBD1 matches at 8 bases. With V trimmed by 4 bases and J by 4 bases, 2 bases remained unmatched. Germline CDR1 SEHNR, CDR2 FQNEAQ (reference sequence). There are 13 residues in the CDR3. CDR3 protein: CASSSTGVTEAFF. The CDR3 nucleotides read TGTGCCAGCAGCTCGACAGGGGTCACTGAAGCTTTCTTT.

The genes are TRBV4-1 and TRBJ2-2, with D perhaps matching TRBD2 (7 bases). The CDR3 length is 18 residues. CDR1 is MGHRA and CDR2 is YSYEKL in the germline V gene. V lost 7 bases and J lost 1, with 22 bases in between. DNA of the CDR3: TGCGCCAGCAATCCAATATTAGGGGGGGGGAAGAACACCGGGGAGCTGTTTTTT. Its protein product is CASNPILGGGKNTGELFF.